The source of this TCR beta chain is a study of blood T cell repertoires in COVID-19. Whole-study context: Researchers got acute and convalescent COVID-19 samples from the United States, Italy and Spain. Sample material is recorded as cDNA or gDNA derived from T cells, B-cell-depleted T cells, or PBMCs.

The sample holds a few counts of this clone. The authors' processing: Amplification of reference gene primers provided the estimated nucleated cell counts. Sequenced by immunoSEQ multiplex PCR; TCRdb stores in-frame clones only, minus some. The V and J calls and clone size are taken from that table; D and trimming were inferred from the DNA. Here the sample spans around 220,000 clones, around 83% being singletons. Enrolled through a virtual design, the participants were between 18 and 89 years of age and came from 24 US areas. The sample consisted of PBMCs or T cells enriched from blood (not recorded which). The clonotype originates from a woman in her forties who had recovered from COVID-19.

The CDR3 protein is CASTQEPSNQPQHF. CDR3 sequence (DNA): TGTGCCAGCACCCAGGAACCCAGCAATCAGCCCCAGCATTTT. This chain connects TRBV18 to TRBJ1-5, with no clear D. Per the germline V gene, CDR1 is KGHSH and CDR2 is LQKENI. The V end was cut by 8 bases, the J end by 1 base, with 12 bases between. The CDR3 runs to 14 residues.